In its sample, the clone carrying this T cell receptor (beta chain) was seen many times. The antigen is unknown. The data were obtained in a study of blood T cells in healthy people across ages. Study at large: When template switching was applied, about one barcoded beta molecule was captured per two T cells.

Study observations and caveats: Donors of long life had a larger count of naive CD4+ cells and greater diversity than aged donors.

A J-beta primer mix and a sample-barcoded 5' primer were used in a second PCR of roughly 6 to 11 cycles. TCRdb used MiXCR to reprocess the 5' RACE reads, holding one entry per CDR3 protein. The sample shows 750,000 to 950,000 distinct CDR3 sequences, around 29% of them seen only once. V was clipped by 0 bases and J by 1 base, with 9 bases between them. The CDR3 has 14 amino acids. The germline CDR1 and CDR2 sequences are DFQATT and SNEGSKA (reference sequence). These data were likewise used in another study, on T cells of mothers and their children. That publication notes: When mothers and children were related, their normalized repertoire overlap, which was always slightly higher, did not differ significantly from that of unrelated pairs.

The gene calls are TRBV20-1 and TRBJ1-2; D gene uncertain. The sample was blood. The clonotype comes from a woman aged 35 to 49 in good health. The CDR3 is CSARDYSSNYGYTF. In DNA, the CDR3 is TGCAGTGCTAGAGATTACAGCAGTAACTATGGCTACACCTTC.